What follows is one T cell receptor beta chain and its context. Its matching antigen is unknown. This CDR3 has 17 residues. Germline values: CDR1 SQVTM, CDR2 ANQGSEA. V dropped 4 bases and J dropped 2 bases, with 18 bases sitting between them. The sample belongs to a study of T cell repertoires in cytomegalovirus infection. Study-level background: Indicated by public TCR beta signatures were CMV infection and matching HLA type.

Findings and limits, study-wide: Frequencies of public TCR beta families were cumulated, and this identified carriers of CMV plus the relevant HLA. Across the ex vivo response, the dominant clonotypes were HLA-C-restricted CMV-specific TCR beta clonotypes.

Each CDR3 protein gets one entry after TCRdb re-called the reads with MiXCR. This sample has around 630,000 distinct CDR3 sequences, with approximately 25% found just once. The sequencing input was CD8+ T cells from PBMCs. This chain joins TRBV29-1 and TRBJ2-6; D not resolved. The TCR originated in a human donor in good health (CMV status not recorded). Some clones in this sample may be carry-over from other donors' samples. The CDR3 DNA reads as TGCAGCGTTGTATCGTGGGTGAGTCGCACTGGGGCCAACGTCCTGACTTTC. Protein product: CSVVSWVSRTGANVLTF.